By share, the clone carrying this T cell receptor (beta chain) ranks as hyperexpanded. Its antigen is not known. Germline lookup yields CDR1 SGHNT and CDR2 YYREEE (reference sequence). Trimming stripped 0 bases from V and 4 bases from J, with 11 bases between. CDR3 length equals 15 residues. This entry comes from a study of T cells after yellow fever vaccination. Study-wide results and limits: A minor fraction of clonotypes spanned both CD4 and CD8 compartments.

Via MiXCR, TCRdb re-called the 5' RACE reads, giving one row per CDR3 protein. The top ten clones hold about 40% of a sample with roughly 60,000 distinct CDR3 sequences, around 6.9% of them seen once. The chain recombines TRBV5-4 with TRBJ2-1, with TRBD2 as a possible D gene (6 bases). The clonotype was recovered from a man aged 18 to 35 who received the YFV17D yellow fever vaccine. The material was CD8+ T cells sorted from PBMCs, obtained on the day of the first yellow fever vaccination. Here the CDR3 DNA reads TGTGCCAGCAGCTTGGATGGGACTTCGTACAATGAGCAGTTCTTC. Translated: CASSLDGTSYNEQFF.